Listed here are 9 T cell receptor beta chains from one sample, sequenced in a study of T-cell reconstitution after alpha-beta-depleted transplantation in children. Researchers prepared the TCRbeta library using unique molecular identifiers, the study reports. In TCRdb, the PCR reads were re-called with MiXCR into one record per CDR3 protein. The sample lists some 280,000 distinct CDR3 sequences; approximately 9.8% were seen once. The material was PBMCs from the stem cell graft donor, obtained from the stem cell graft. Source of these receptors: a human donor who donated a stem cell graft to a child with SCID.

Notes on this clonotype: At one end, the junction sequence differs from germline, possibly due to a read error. The CDR3 protein is CASTRDPSYDEQFF. CDR3 bases: TGCGCCAGCACCCGAGACCCTAGCTACGATGAGCAGTTCTTC. The chain carries TRBV10-2 and TRBJ2-1; the D gene is possibly TRBD2 (5 bases). Germline V gene sequence: CDR1 WSHSY, CDR2 SAAADI. This CDR3 has 14 residues.

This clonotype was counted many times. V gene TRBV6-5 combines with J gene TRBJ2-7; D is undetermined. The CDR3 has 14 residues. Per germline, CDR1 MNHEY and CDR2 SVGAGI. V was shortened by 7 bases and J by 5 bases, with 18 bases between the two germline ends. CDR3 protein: CASTLRPSIHEQYF. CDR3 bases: TGTGCCAGCACTTTAAGACCGTCGATCCACGAGCAGTACTTC.

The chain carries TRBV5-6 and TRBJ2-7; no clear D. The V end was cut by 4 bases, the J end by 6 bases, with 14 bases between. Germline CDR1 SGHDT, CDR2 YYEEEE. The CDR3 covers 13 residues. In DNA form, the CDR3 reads TGTGCCAGCAGCCCAACAAGCGTTCGCGAGCAGTACTTC. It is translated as CASSPTSVREQYF. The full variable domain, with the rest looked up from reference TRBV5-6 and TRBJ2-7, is DAGVTQSPTHLIKTRGQQVTLRCSPKSGHDTVSWYQQALGQGPQFIFQYYEEEERQRGNFPDRFSGHQFPNYSSELNVNALLLGDSALYLCASSPTSVREQYFGPGTRLTVT.

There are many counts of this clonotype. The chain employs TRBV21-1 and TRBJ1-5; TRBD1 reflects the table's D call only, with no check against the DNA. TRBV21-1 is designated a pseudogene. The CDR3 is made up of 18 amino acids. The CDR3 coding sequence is TGTGCCAGCAGCAAAGAGGACAGGGTCCGCTATAGCAATCAGCCCCAGCATTTT. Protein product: CASSKEDRVRYSNQPQHF.

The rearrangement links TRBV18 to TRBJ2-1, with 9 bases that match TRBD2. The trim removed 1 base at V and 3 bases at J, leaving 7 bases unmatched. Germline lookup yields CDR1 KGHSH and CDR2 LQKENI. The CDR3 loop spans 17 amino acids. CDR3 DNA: TGTGCCAGCTCACCACTTCAAGCGGGGGGCCTCTACAATGAGCAGTTCTTC. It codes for CASSPLQAGGLYNEQFF. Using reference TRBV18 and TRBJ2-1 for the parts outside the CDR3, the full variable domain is NAGVMQNPRHLVRRRGQEARLRCSPMKGHSHVYWYRQLPEEGLKFMVYLQKENIIDESGMPKERFSAEFPKEGPSILRIQQVVRGDSAAYFCASSPLQAGGLYNEQFFGPGTRLTVL.

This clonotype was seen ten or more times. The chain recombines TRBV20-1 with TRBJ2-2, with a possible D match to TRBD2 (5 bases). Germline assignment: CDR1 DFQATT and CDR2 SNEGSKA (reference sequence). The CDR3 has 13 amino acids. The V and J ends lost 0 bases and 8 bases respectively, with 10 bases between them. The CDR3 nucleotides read TGCAGTGCTAGAGATTTGAGGGCTGGGGAGCTGTTTTTT. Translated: CSARDLRAGELFF.

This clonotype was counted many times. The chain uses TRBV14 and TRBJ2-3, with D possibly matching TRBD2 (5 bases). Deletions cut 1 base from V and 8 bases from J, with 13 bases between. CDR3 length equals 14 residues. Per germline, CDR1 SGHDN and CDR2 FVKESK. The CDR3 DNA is TGTGCCAGCAGCCAAGCCGCGCGCGGAGGTACGCAGTATTTT. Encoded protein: CASSQAARGGTQYF.

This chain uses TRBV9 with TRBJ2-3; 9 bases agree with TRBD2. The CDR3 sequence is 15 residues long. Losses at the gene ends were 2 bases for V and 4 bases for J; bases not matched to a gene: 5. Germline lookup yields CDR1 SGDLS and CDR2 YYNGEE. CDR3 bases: TGTGCCAGCAGCGTCAGCGGGGGGCGATCAGATACGCAGTATTTT. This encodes CASSVSGGRSDTQYF.

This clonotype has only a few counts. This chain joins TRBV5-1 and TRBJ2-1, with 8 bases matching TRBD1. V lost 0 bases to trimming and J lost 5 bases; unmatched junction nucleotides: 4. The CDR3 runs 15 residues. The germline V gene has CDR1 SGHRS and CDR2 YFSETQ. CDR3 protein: CASSLGQGLNNEQFF. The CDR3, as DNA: TGCGCCAGCAGCTTGGGACAGGGGCTCAACAATGAGCAGTTCTTC.